A selection of T cell receptor beta chains follows, all from one sample in a study of Ad26.COV2.S vaccination and SARS-CoV-2 variants. The repertoire was sequenced with immunoSEQ multiplex PCR; TCRdb's copy has only in-frame clones and lacks some. The repertoire consists of roughly 700,000 clones, with more than 70% occurring once and the leading ten covering over 1.3%. Sequencing used peripheral blood, obtained in a trial of Ad26.COV2.S vaccine versus placebo. These receptors came from a person between 18 and 60 years old who received the Ad26.COV2.S COVID-19 vaccine or a placebo. The CDR3 runs from the conserved cysteine through the conserved F or W. D genes are given only for firm matches. The size field is filled for only some rows; it gives once, few, many or a size class.

J,V,size,D,DNA,CDR3
TRBJ2-6,TRBV6-4,-,-,TGTGCCAGCAAAAGGGACACCTCTGGGGCCAACGTCCTGACTTTC,CASKRDTSGANVLTF
TRBJ2-4,TRBV5-6,-,-,TGTGCCAGCAGCTTGATGAACATTCAGTACTTC,CASSLMNIQYF
TRBJ2-3,TRBV6-1,-,TRBD2,TGTGCCAGCAGTGAAGATCAGCGGGGGGGCGGGTATTTT,CASSEDQRGGGYF
TRBJ2-2,TRBV6-5,-,TRBD1,TGTGCCAGCACCCTTCGGCGACAGGGCGCCGGGGAGCTGTTTTTT,CASTLRRQGAGELFF
TRBJ1-6,TRBV7-2,-,-,TGTGCCAGCAGCTCAGACCGGGACTCGCGCAATTCACCCCTCCACTTT,CASSSDRDSRNSPLHF
TRBJ2-7,TRBV3-1/TRBV3-2,once,-,TGTGCCAGCAGCCAAGATGCGGGGGACAGATCCTACGAGCAGTACTTC,CASSQDAGDRSYEQYF
TRBJ2-7,TRBV18,-,TRBD1,TGTGCCAGCTCTCCCCAGGGGGCCGATGGGGACTACGAGCAGTACTTC,CASSPQGADGDYEQYF
TRBJ1-3,TRBV7-9,few,-,TGTGCCAGCAGCTCCCACCGCCAAGGCTCTGGAAACACCATATATTTT,CASSSHRQGSGNTIYF
TRBJ2-2,TRBV4-2,-,-,TGTGCCAGCAGCCAGACCGGGGAGCTGTTTTTT,CASSQTGELFF
TRBJ2-1,TRBV7-9,once,-,TGTGCCAGCAGCCAGGTCGGGAGCCCCTACAATGAGCAGTTCTTC,CASSQVGSPYNEQFF
TRBJ2-2,TRBV6-2/TRBV6-3,-,-,TGTGCCAGCAGCCACACCACGCCAGGCACCGGGGAGCTGTTTTTT,CASSHTTPGTGELFF
TRBJ1-5,TRBV5-1,-,-,TGCGCCAGCAGCTTCGGGGGGAAGAATCAGCCCCAGCATTTT,CASSFGGKNQPQHF
TRBJ2-7,TRBV27,-,TRBD1,TGTGCCAGCAGTTTATCGACCGGGACAGGGTTCTCTGTGCAGTACTTC,CASSLSTGTGFSVQYF
TRBJ1-2,TRBV4-3,once,-,TGCGCCAGCAGCCAAGCGCACGGAGCTAACTATGGCTACACCTTC,CASSQAHGANYGYTF
TRBJ2-3,TRBV4-2,once,-,TGTGCCAGCAGCCAAGAGGGCGCAGATACGCAGTATTTT,CASSQEGADTQYF
TRBJ1-6,TRBV5-6,few,-,TGTGCCAGCAGCTTGGAGTATTCACCCCTCCACTTT,CASSLEYSPLHF
TRBJ2-2,TRBV6-2/TRBV6-3,-,TRBD2,TGTGCCAGCAGTTCTCGGACTAGAAACACCGGGGAGCTGTTTTTT,CASSSRTRNTGELFF
TRBJ2-3,TRBV14,-,-,TGTGCCAGCAGCCAATATCCTAGCACAGATACGCAGTATTTT,CASSQYPSTDTQYF
TRBJ1-2,TRBV7-9,-,TRBD1,TGTGCCAGCAGCTTACCCCTGACAGGGCCCTATGGCTACACCTTC,CASSLPLTGPYGYTF
TRBJ1-1,TRBV27,-,-,TGTGCCAGCAGTTTTGCGACAGGGAACACTGAAGCTTTCTTT,CASSFATGNTEAFF
TRBJ2-7,TRBV2,-,-,TGTGCCAGCAGTGACCCTGGGGGGGGCGAAGACGAGCAGTACTTC,CASSDPGGGEDEQYF
TRBJ1-2,TRBV2,-,-,TGTGCCAGCGAAAGCGATAACTATGGCTACACCTTC,CASESDNYGYTF
TRBJ2-7,TRBV5-1,-,-,TGCGCCAGCAGCTTGGGCCACGAGCAGTACTTC,CASSLGHEQYF
TRBJ1-1,TRBV6-5,-,-,TGTGCCAGCAGTCACGGACCCGGGACGAGTACTGAAGCTTTCTTT,CASSHGPGTSTEAFF
TRBJ2-5,TRBV10-3,-,TRBD2,TGTGCCATCAGGGCTAGCGGGGGACAAGAGACCCAGTACTTC,CAIRASGGQETQYF
TRBJ2-7,TRBV6-5,-,TRBD2,TGTGCCAGCAGTAAACTAGCGGGGGCGATGGACGAGCAGTACTTC,CASSKLAGAMDEQYF
TRBJ2-1,TRBV2,-,TRBD1,TGTGCCAGCTCGGGACAGCCATACAATGAGCAGTTCTTC,CASSGQPYNEQFF
TRBJ2-7,TRBV7-2,-,-,TGTGCCAGCGGGAGTCCGGGATACGAGCAGTACTTC,CASGSPGYEQYF
TRBJ2-5,TRBV5-1,-,-,TGCGCCAGCAGCCGTCGGGGGGCCAGGGAGGAGACCCAGTACTTC,CASSRRGAREETQYF
TRBJ2-5,TRBV25-1,once,-,TGTGCCAGCAGTCTCTTCAGGGGCTCAGAGACCCAGTACTTC,CASSLFRGSETQYF
TRBJ2-2,TRBV5-4,-,-,TGTGCCAGCAGCTTGCTGTTGGGAGCCGCGAACACCGGGGAGCTGTTTTTT,CASSLLLGAANTGELFF
TRBJ2-7,TRBV30,few,TRBD1,TGTGCCTGGAATCGGGGACAGGGGGCCTACGAGCAGTACTTC,CAWNRGQGAYEQYF
TRBJ2-3,TRBV11-1,-,TRBD1,TGTGCCAATGCCGGGACAGAGTTAGACACAGATACGCAGTATTTT,CANAGTELDTDTQYF
TRBJ1-2,TRBV18,-,TRBD1,TGTGCCAGCTCACCACCTTATCCGGGACAGGGGTTTGGCTACACCTTC,CASSPPYPGQGFGYTF
TRBJ1-3,TRBV25-1,-,-,TGTGCCAGCAGTGACCTGGCAGCTGGAAACACCATATATTTT,CASSDLAAGNTIYF
TRBJ2-3,TRBV25-1,-,-,TGTGCCAGCATGTGGGAGAACACAGATACGCAGTATTTT,CASMWENTDTQYF
TRBJ2-2,TRBV6-5,-,-,TGTGCCAGCAGTTACTCGAGACAGACCGGGGAGCTGTTTTTT,CASSYSRQTGELFF
TRBJ1-3,TRBV3-1/TRBV3-2,-,-,TGTGCCAGCAGCCAGGACCCCAGGGATGCTGGAAACACCATATATTTT,CASSQDPRDAGNTIYF
TRBJ1-4,TRBV3-1/TRBV3-2,once,TRBD1,TGTGCCAGCAGACCCGCAGGGGGCAGGCAAGGGTCTAATGAAAAACTGTTTTTT,CASRPAGGRQGSNEKLFF
TRBJ2-2,TRBV7-2,-,-,TGTGCCAGCAGCTTAAATGGGAACACCGGGGAGCTGTTTTTT,CASSLNGNTGELFF
TRBJ2-2,TRBV29-1,-,TRBD2,TGCAGCGTTGGGGATAGCGGGAGGGCCGCGGAGCTGTTTTTT,CSVGDSGRAAELFF
TRBJ1-5,TRBV7-9,-,-,TGTGCCAGCAGCCCTGGGCCCGGGGCGGGCAATCAGCCCCAGCATTTT,CASSPGPGAGNQPQHF
TRBJ2-5,TRBV29-1,-,-,TGCAGCGCACAACCACAGGGAATCGGGGAGACCCAGTACTTC,CSAQPQGIGETQYF
TRBJ2-1,TRBV5-1,-,TRBD2,TGCGCCAGCAGCTTGATCCTAGCGGGAGGGCACAATGAGCAGTTCTTC,CASSLILAGGHNEQFF
TRBJ2-2,TRBV10-1,-,TRBD2,TGCGCCAGCAGTGAAAATAGCGGGCCCACCGGGGAGCTGTTTTTT,CASSENSGPTGELFF
TRBJ1-1,TRBV7-3,-,-,TGTGCCAGCAGCTTAACCGAGGGTACTGAAGCTTTCTTT,CASSLTEGTEAFF
TRBJ2-7,TRBV5-1,once,-,TGCGCCAGCAGCTTGGCCGGGGCAGGGAGGAACGAGCAGTACTTC,CASSLAGAGRNEQYF
TRBJ2-7,TRBV30,few,TRBD2,TGTGCCTGGAGTGGTACGTCTAGCGGTGCCTACGAGCAGTACTTC,CAWSGTSSGAYEQYF
TRBJ2-3,TRBV27,-,-,TGTGCCAGCAGTTTACTGCGAGCCACAGATACGCAGTATTTT,CASSLLRATDTQYF
TRBJ2-3,TRBV7-3,-,-,TGTGCCAGCAGCTTAGGTGGGGGCCCAGATACGCAGTATTTT,CASSLGGGPDTQYF
TRBJ1-1,TRBV19,-,-,TGTGCCAGTAGTATTCAGGGAACTGAAGCTTTCTTT,CASSIQGTEAFF
TRBJ2-5,TRBV5-1,-,-,TGCGCCAGCAGCAACGGAAACGGGGAGACCCAGTACTTC,CASSNGNGETQYF
TRBJ1-5,TRBV10-3,-,-,TGTGCCATCAGTGAGGACAGATTAATTAGCAATCAGCCCCAGCATTTT,CAISEDRLISNQPQHF
TRBJ2-7,TRBV10-1,-,TRBD1,TGCGCCAGCAGTCGGACAGGGAACTCCTACGAGCAGTACTTC,CASSRTGNSYEQYF
TRBJ2-1,TRBV5-4,-,TRBD2,TGTGCCAGCAGCTACCCATCTAGCGGGGGGGCGAATGAGCAGTTCTTC,CASSYPSSGGANEQFF
TRBJ2-7,TRBV5-5,-,-,TGTGCCAGCAGCATTGGGGACGAGCAGTACTTC,CASSIGDEQYF